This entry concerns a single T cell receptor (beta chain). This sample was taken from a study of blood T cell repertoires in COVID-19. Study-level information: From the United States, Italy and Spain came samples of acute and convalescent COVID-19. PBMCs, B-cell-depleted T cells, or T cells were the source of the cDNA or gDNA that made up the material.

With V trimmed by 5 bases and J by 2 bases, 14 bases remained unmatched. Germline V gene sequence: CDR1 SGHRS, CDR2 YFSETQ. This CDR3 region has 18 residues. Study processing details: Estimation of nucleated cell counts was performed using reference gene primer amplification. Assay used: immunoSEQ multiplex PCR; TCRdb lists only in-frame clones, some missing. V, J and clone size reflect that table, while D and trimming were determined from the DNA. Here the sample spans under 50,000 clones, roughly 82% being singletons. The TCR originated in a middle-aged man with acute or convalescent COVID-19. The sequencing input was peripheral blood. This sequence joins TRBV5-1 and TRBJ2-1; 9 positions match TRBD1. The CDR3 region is CASRGQGTKSSAYNEQFF. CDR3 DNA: TGCGCCAGCAGGGGACAGGGAACGAAATCATCAGCCTACAATGAGCAGTTCTTC.